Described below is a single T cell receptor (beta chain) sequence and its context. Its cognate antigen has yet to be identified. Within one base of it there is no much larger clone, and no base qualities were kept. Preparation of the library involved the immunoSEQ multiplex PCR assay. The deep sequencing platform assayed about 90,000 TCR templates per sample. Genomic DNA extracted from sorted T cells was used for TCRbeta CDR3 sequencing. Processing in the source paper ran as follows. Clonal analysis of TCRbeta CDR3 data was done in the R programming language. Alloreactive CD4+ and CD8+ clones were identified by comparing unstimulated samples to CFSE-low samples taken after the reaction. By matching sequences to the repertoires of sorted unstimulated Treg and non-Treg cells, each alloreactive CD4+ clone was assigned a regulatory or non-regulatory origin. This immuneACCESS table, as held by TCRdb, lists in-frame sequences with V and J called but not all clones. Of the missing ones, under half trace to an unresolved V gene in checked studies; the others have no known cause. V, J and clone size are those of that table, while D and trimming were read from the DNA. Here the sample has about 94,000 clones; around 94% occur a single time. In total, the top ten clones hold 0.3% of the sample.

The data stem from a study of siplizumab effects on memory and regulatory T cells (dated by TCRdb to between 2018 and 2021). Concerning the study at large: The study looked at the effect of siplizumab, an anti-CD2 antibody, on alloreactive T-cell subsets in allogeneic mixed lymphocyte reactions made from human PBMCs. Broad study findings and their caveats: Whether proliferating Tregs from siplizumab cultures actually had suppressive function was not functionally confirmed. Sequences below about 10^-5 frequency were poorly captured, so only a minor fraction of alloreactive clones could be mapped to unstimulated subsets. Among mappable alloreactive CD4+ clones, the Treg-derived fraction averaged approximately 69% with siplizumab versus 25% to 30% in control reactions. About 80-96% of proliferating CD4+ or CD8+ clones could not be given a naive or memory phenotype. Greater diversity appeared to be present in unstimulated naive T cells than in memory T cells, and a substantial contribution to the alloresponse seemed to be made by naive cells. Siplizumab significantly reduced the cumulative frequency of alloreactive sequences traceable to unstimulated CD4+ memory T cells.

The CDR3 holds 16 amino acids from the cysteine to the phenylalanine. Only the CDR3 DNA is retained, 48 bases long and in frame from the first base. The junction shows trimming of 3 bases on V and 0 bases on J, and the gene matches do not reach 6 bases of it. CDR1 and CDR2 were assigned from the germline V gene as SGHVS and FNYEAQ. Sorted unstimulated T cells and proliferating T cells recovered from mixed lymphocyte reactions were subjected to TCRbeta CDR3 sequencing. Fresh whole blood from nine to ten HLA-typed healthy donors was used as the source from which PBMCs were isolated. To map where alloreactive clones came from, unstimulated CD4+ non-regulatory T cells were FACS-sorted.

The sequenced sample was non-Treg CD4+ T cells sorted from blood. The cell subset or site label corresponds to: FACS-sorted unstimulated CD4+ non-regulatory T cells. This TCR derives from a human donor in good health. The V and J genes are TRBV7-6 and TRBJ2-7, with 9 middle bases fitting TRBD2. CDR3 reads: CASSLLPSGASYEQYF. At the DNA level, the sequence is TGTGCCAGCAGCTTGCTCCCTAGCGGGGCCTCCTACGAGCAGTACTTC. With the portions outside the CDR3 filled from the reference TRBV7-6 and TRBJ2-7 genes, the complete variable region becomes GAGVSQSPRYKVTKRGQDVALRCDPISGHVSLYWYRQALGQGPEFLTYFNYEAQQDKSGLPNDRFSAERPEGSISTLTIQRTEQRDSAMYRCASSLLPSGASYEQYFGPGTRLTVT.